These 27 T cell receptor beta chains were all obtained from the same sample, sequenced in a study of cytomegalovirus exposure and HLA in healthy donors. PCR used 60 Vbeta primers and 13 Jbeta primers. TCRdb keeps only in-frame clones here, not all; method: immunoSEQ multiplex PCR. The repertoire holds approximately 51,000 clones, with about 70% as singletons. Sequenced sample: PBMCs. These receptors came from a man aged 25-45 years in good health and CMV-seronegative.

This clone was detected once. The rearrangement joins TRBV27 to TRBJ2-3; 8 positions match TRBD2. Germline trimming cut 1 base from V and 10 bases from J; bases unmatched to any gene: 10. Per germline, CDR1 MNHEY and CDR2 SMNVEV (reference sequence). The CDR3 extends over 15 amino acids. The DNA of the CDR3 is TGTGCCAGCAGTTTATTGGGACTAGTTGGTACGGCGCAGTATTTT. Its protein product is CASSLLGLVGTAQYF.

CDR3 amino acids: CASSLLTGSREQYF. The CDR3 nucleotides are TGTGCCAGCAGTTTACTAACGGGGAGTCGCGAGCAGTACTTC. The chain joins TRBV27 to TRBJ2-7, with a possible D match to TRBD2 (5 bases). The germline V and J ends were trimmed by 2 bases and 6 bases, with 14 bases remaining between them. This CDR3 has 14 amino acids. CDR1 and CDR2 (germline): MNHEY, SMNVEV (reference sequence).

This clone occurred a few times. Written as DNA, the CDR3 is TGCGCCAGCAGCTTGAACAGGGGCTCAGGGAATACGCAGTATTTT. Its protein product is CASSLNRGSGNTQYF. The V and J genes are TRBV5-1 and TRBJ2-3; 7 nucleotides line up with TRBD1. V was clipped by 1 base and J by 7 bases; unmatched bases: 9. This CDR3 region has 15 residues. Germline lookup yields CDR1 SGHRS and CDR2 YFSETQ.

The gene calls are TRBV2 and TRBJ2-7, with 12 bases matching TRBD2. Germline CDR1 is SNHLY and CDR2 is FYNNEI. The junction had 10 bases not matched to a gene; V was cut back by 6 bases and J by 1 base. The CDR3 covers 17 residues. CDR3 region: CASRRSTSGRPSYEQYF. As DNA, the CDR3 is TGTGCCAGCAGAAGATCTACTAGCGGGAGGCCTTCCTACGAGCAGTACTTC.

This clone showed up just once. This chain uses TRBV2 with TRBJ2-1; TRBD2 matches at 9 bases. Germline V lookup: CDR1 SNHLY, CDR2 FYNNEI. This CDR3 contains 14 residues. V lost 10 bases, J lost 2 bases, and 6 bases stayed unmatched. The DNA for the CDR3 is TGTGCCACTGGACTAGCGCCGACCTACAATGAGCAGTTCTTC. Protein sequence: CATGLAPTYNEQFF. Together with reference TRBV2 and TRBJ2-1, the CDR3 gives the full variable domain: EPEVTQTPSHQVTQMGQEVILRCVPISNHLYFYWYRQILGQKVEFLVSFYNNEISEKSEIFDDQFSVERPDGSNFTLKIRSTKLEDSAMYFCATGLAPTYNEQFFGPGTRLTVL.

This sequence joins TRBV5-1 and TRBJ2-7, with D unclear. This CDR3 has 13 residues. Looked up from germline, CDR1 is SGHRS and CDR2 is YFSETQ. The germline V and J ends were trimmed by 1 base and 6 bases, with 11 bases remaining between them. CDR3 in amino acids: CASSLSSLSEQYF. The CDR3 coding sequence is TGCGCCAGCAGCTTGTCTAGTTTGAGCGAGCAGTACTTC.

The chain couples TRBV5-1 to TRBJ1-2, with D possibly being TRBD1 (6 bases). Trimming shortened V by 4 bases and J by 10 bases, and 14 bases separated the two germline ends. The CDR3 consists of 12 residues. Per germline, CDR1 SGHRS and CDR2 YFSETQ. The CDR3 loop is CASSPEGGTYTF. In DNA, the CDR3 is TGCGCCAGCAGCCCCGAGGGGGGGACCTACACCTTC.

This rearrangement joins TRBV5-6 to TRBJ2-1, with 7 positions matching TRBD2. Germline V CDR1 and CDR2: SGHDT, YYEEEE. The CDR3 sequence is 16 residues long. Trimming cost V 0 bases and J 7 bases; bases outside gene matches: 10. CDR3 bases: TGTGCCAGCAGCTTGGTGGGAGGGCCTCAGGGTAATGAGCAGTTCTTC. Residues: CASSLVGGPQGNEQFF.

A note on this clone: Other nucleotide sequences in the sample specify the same CDR3. The rearrangement joins TRBV7-9 to TRBJ2-2, with a tentative D call TRBD2 (5 bases). V lost 1 base and J 5 bases, leaving 8 bases between the germline ends. The CDR3 totals 14 residues. CDR1 and CDR2 (germline): SEHNR, FQNEAQ (reference sequence). The CDR3 is CASSLEGATGELFF. CDR3 DNA: TGTGCCAGCAGCTTAGAGGGAGCTACCGGGGAGCTGTTTTTT.

The chain uses TRBV14 and TRBJ2-7; TRBD1 agrees at 9 bases. The CDR3 totals 16 residues. The V segment lost 4 bases and the J segment 3 bases; nucleotides outside the gene matches: 10. Germline lookup yields CDR1 SGHDN and CDR2 FVKESK. The CDR3 region is CASSPSFWDRDYEQYF. Here the CDR3 DNA reads TGTGCCAGCAGCCCTTCGTTTTGGGACAGGGACTACGAGCAGTACTTC.

For this clone: The germline gene is not matched at one end of the junction; a read error may be the cause. The DNA of the CDR3 is TGTGCCAGCAGCCCCACCGGGACAGGGGTGCACTTC. This translates into CASSPTGTGVHF. V and J are TRBV11-2 and TRBJ2-4, with TRBD1 matching 10 bases. In germline, CDR1 is SGHAT, CDR2 FQNNGV. CDR3 size: 12 residues.

V gene TRBV4-1 combines with J gene TRBJ2-1; 8 bases map to TRBD2. Germline-derived CDR1 and CDR2 are MGHRA and YSYEKL. This CDR3 region has 17 residues. The ends lost 0 bases at V and 9 bases at J; junction bases unmatched: 13. The CDR3 loop is CASSQDFREGLVAEQFF. The CDR3, as DNA: TGCGCCAGCAGCCAAGATTTCCGGGAGGGCTTGGTGGCTGAGCAGTTCTTC.

This chain links TRBV6-1 with TRBJ1-1; no reliable D call. Germline lookup yields CDR1 MNHNS and CDR2 SASEGT. The CDR3 is 16 amino acids. Trimming cost V 1 base and J 0 bases, with 12 bases left between them. The CDR3 sequence is CASSEDGVLLNTEAFF. DNA of the CDR3: TGTGCCAGCAGTGAAGATGGAGTATTACTGAACACTGAAGCTTTCTTT.

The chain combines TRBV29-1 with TRBJ1-1; D perhaps matches TRBD1 (5 bases). The CDR3 is 14 amino acids. V lost 2 bases, J lost 4 bases, and 14 bases lay in between. The germline V gene has CDR1 SQVTM and CDR2 ANQGSEA. The CDR3 nucleotides are TGCAGCGTTGAATCGCAGGGCCGAGGCACTGAAGCTTTCTTT. This translates into CSVESQGRGTEAFF.

The V gene is TRBV6-4, the J gene TRBJ2-7, with D possibly being TRBD1 (6 bases). The CDR3 runs 19 residues. Germline values: CDR1 MRHNA, CDR2 SNTAGT. Between the trimmed V and J ends, which lost 6 bases and 0 bases, there was a span of 27 bases. The CDR3 nucleotides read TGTGCCAGCAGGACCACCGGGACACTTCTCACCCTGAGCTCCTACGAGCAGTACTTC. As protein: CASRTTGTLLTLSSYEQYF.

This chain links TRBV19 with TRBJ2-2; D might be TRBD2 (6 bases). Looked up from germline, CDR1 is LNHDA and CDR2 is SQIVND (reference sequence). With 7 bases removed from V and 6 bases from J, the gap between germline ends came to 12 bases. The CDR3 loop spans 13 amino acids. This CDR3 is CASNRREAGELFF. CDR3 DNA: TGTGCCAGTAATAGAAGGGAGGCCGGGGAGCTGTTTTTT.

This CDR3 is CATSRGVGGADEKLFF. DNA of the CDR3: TGTGCCACCAGCAGAGGGGTTGGGGGGGCTGATGAAAAACTGTTTTTT. The rearrangement links TRBV15 to TRBJ1-4, with a possible D match to TRBD1 (6 bases). Germline V gene lookup returns CDR1 LNHNV and CDR2 YYDKDF (reference sequence). The CDR3 runs 16 residues. Trimming took off 1 base at V and 6 bases at J, with 15 bases between the two ends.

The chain carries TRBV6-5 and TRBJ1-2; 8 positions match TRBD1. V gave up 1 base and J gave up 7 bases; unmatched junction bases: 8. Germline V gene data show CDR1 as MNHEY and CDR2 as SVGAGI. The CDR3 consists of 15 residues. For the CDR3, the DNA is TGTGCCAGCAGTTACTACAGGGGGAGGCTGGGTGGCTACACCTTC. Translation: CASSYYRGRLGGYTF.

The gene calls are TRBV5-1 and TRBJ2-1, with a tentative D call TRBD1 (5 bases). Germline V gives CDR1 SGHRS, CDR2 YFSETQ. V lost 2 bases to trimming and J lost 5 bases, with 8 bases between them. The CDR3 has 13 residues. CDR3 nucleotide sequence: TGCGCCAGCAGCTTCCAGACAGACAATGAGCAGTTCTTC. Residues: CASSFQTDNEQFF.

J is TRBJ2-3 and V is TRBV2; 11 positions match TRBD2. V shed 1 base, J shed 4 bases, and the junction held 4 bases outside the gene matches. The CDR3 covers 16 residues. Germline V gene data show CDR1 as SNHLY and CDR2 as FYNNEI. The CDR3, as DNA: TGTGCCAGCAGTGAAGGGGTAGCGGGAGGGTCAGATACGCAGTATTTT. Protein product: CASSEGVAGGSDTQYF.

V is TRBV30 and J is TRBJ2-7, with D tentatively TRBD1 (5 bases). The CDR3 totals 15 residues. Per germline, CDR1 GTSNPN and CDR2 SVGIG (reference sequence). Trimming left V 1 base short and J 2 bases short, with 15 bases between. The CDR3 region has the DNA TGTGCCTGGAGTGGGGATTTCTTAGGGGCCTACGAGCAGTACTTC. This codes for CAWSGDFLGAYEQYF.

This clone is termed medium-sized. This CDR3 reads CASSLLPYEKLFF. CDR3 nucleotide sequence: TGTGCCAGCAGCTTACTACCTTATGAAAAACTGTTTTTT. The chain recombines TRBV5-4 with TRBJ1-4; D is uncertain. Germline values: CDR1 SGHNT, CDR2 YYREEE (reference sequence). This CDR3 has 13 residues. The V end lost 2 bases, the J end lost 6 bases, and 8 bases lay between the germline ends.

The chain recombines TRBV5-4 with TRBJ2-2; 7 positions agree with TRBD2. The CDR3 has 16 amino acids. V was clipped by 3 bases and J by 6 bases; unmatched bases: 11. Germline loops: CDR1 SGHNT, CDR2 YYREEE (reference sequence). Written as DNA, the CDR3 is TGTGCCAGCAGCTCCAGCGAGGGGAGGGCTGCCGGGGAGCTGTTTTTT. Its translation is CASSSSEGRAAGELFF.

This chain joins TRBV19 and TRBJ2-1; 9 nucleotides align to TRBD2. The germline V gene encodes CDR1 LNHDA and CDR2 SQIVND (reference sequence). CDR3 size: 16 residues. Trimming removed 4 bases from V and 1 base from J; junction bases left unmatched: 5. As DNA, the CDR3 is TGTGCCAGTAGTACTAGCGGGATGGGATCCTACAATGAGCAGTTCTTC. Translating it yields CASSTSGMGSYNEQFF.

V usage is TRBV13 and J usage is TRBJ2-7; 8 bases map to TRBD2. This CDR3 comprises 17 residues. Germline loops: CDR1 PRHDT, CDR2 FYEKMQ (reference sequence). V dropped 0 bases and J dropped 4; count of bases not matched to a gene: 11. CDR3 in DNA: TGTGCCAGCAGCTTAGGGGGACTAGAAAAGCATCCGTACGAGCAGTACTTC. This gives the protein CASSLGGLEKHPYEQYF.

The chain couples TRBV5-4 to TRBJ2-3, with 16 bases that match TRBD2. In germline, CDR1 is SGHNT, CDR2 YYREEE (reference sequence). This CDR3 contains 18 residues. After removal of 6 bases from V and 4 bases from J, the junction contained 11 bases not matched to a gene. CDR3 DNA sequence: TGTGCCAGCACCTCGGGACTAGCGGGAGGGCCCCCATCAGATACGCAGTATTTT. Translation: CASTSGLAGGPPSDTQYF.

This chain joins TRBV12-5 and TRBJ1-3; the D is unclear. The CDR3 is 16 residues long. The germline V gene has CDR1 LGHNT and CDR2 FRNRAP. V shed 6 bases and J shed 1 base, with 16 bases lying between them. CDR3 in amino acids: CASGLGDNPSGNTIYF. For the CDR3, the DNA is TGTGCTAGTGGCCTCGGCGACAACCCTTCTGGAAACACCATATATTTT.